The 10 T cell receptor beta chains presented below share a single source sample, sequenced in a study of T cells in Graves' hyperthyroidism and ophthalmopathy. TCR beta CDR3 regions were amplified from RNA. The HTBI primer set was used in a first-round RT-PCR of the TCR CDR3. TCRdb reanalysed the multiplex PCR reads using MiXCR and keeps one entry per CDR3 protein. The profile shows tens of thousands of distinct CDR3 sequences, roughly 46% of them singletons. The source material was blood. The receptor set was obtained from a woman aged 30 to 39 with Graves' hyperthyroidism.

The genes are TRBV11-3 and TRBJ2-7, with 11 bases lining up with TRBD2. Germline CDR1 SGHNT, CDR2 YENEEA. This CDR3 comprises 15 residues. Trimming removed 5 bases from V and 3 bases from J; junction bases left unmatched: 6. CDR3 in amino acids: CASSPTGTSGYEQYF. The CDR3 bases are TGTGCCAGCAGCCCTACCGGGACTAGCGGCTACGAGCAGTACTTC. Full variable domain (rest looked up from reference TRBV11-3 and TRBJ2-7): EAGVVQSPRYKIIEKKQPVAFWCNPISGHNTLYWYLQNLGQGPELLIRYENEEAVDDSQLPKDRFSAERLKGVDSTLKIQPAELGDSAVYLCASSPTGTSGYEQYFGPGTRLTVT.

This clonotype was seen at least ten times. The CDR3 bases are TGCGCCAGCAGCCAACCCGCGACATCCTACGAGCAGTACTTC. As protein: CASSQPATSYEQYF. This rearrangement joins TRBV4-1 to TRBJ2-7; D is uncertain. The CDR3 spans 14 residues. The V and J ends lost 2 bases and 1 base respectively, with 9 bases between them. Germline V CDR1 and CDR2: MGHRA, YSYEKL.

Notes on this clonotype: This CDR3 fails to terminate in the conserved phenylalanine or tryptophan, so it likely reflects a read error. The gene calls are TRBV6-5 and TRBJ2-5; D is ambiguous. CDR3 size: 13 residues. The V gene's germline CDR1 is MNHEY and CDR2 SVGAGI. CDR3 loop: CASRVDGQGTQYL. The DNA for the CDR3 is TGTGCCAGCAGAGTGGACGGCCAAGGGACCCAGTACCTC.

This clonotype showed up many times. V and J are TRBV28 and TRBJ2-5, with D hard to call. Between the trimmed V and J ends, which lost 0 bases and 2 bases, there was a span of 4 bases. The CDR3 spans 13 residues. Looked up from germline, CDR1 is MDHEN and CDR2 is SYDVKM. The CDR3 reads CASSLWGQETQYF. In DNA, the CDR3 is TGTGCCAGCAGTTTATGGGGACAAGAGACCCAGTACTTC.

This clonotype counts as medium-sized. For the CDR3, the DNA is TGTGCCAGCAGCTCCTCTCTCGCAGATACGCAGTATTTT. Protein sequence: CASSSSLADTQYF. The chain employs TRBV7-3 and TRBJ2-3; D is uncertain. The ends were cut back, 4 bases at V and 4 bases at J, with 9 bases in the middle. The germline CDR1 and CDR2 sequences are SGHTA and FQGTGA. The CDR3 has 13 amino acids. Full variable domain (missing parts from reference TRBV7-3 and TRBJ2-3): GAGVSQTPSNKVTEKGKYVELRCDPISGHTALYWYRQSLGQGPEFLIYFQGTGAADDSGLPNDRFFAVRPEGSVSTLKIQRTERGDSAVYLCASSSSLADTQYFGPGTRLTVL.

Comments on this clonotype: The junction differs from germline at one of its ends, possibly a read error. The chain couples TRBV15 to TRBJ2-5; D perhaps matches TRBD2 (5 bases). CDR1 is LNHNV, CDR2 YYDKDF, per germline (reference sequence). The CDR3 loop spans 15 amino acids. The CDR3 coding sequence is TGTGTCACCAGCAGAGATTCGGGAATGGAAGAGACCCAGCACTTC. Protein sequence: CVTSRDSGMEETQHF.

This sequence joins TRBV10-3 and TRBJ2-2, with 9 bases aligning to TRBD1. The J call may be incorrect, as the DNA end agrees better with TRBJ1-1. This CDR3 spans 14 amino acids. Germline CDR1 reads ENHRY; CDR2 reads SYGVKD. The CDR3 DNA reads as TGTGCCGCTCAACAGGGGGCGAACACCGGGGAAGCTTTCTTT. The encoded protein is CAAQQGANTGEAFF.

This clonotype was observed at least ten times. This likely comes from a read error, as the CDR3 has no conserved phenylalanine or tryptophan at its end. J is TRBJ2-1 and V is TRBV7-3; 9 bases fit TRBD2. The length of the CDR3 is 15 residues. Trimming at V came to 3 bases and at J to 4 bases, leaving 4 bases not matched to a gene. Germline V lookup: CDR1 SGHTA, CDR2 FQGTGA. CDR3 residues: CASSLGAGGYNEQFL. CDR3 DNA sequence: TGTGCCAGCAGCTTGGGGGCGGGAGGGTACAATGAGCAGTTCCTC.

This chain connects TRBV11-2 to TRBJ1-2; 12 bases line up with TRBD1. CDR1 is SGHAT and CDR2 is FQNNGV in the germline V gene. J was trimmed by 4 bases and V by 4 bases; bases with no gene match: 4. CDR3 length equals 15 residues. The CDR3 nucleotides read TGTGCCAGCAGCTCTGGGGGACAGGGGGCCTATGGCTACACCTTC. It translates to CASSSGGQGAYGYTF. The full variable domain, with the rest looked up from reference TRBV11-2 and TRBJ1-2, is EAGVAQSPRYKIIEKRQSVAFWCNPISGHATLYWYQQILGQGPKLLIQFQNNGVVDDSQLPKDRFSAERLKGVDSTLKIQPAKLEDSAVYLCASSSGGQGAYGYTFGSGTRLTVV.

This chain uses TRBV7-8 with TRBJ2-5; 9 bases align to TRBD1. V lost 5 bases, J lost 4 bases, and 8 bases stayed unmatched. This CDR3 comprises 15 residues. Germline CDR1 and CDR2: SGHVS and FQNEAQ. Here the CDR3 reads CASSRQGDRRETQYF. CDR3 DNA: TGTGCCAGCAGCCGACAGGGGGATCGTAGAGAGACCCAGTACTTC. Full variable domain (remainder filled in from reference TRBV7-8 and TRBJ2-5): GAGVSQSPRYKVAKRGQDVALRCDPISGHVSLFWYQQALGQGPEFLTYFQNEAQLDKSGLPSDRFFAERPEGSVSTLKIQRTQQEDSAVYLCASSRQGDRRETQYFGPGTRLLVL.